A selection of T cell receptor beta chains follows, all from one sample in a study of blood T cell repertoires in COVID-19. Measured with immunoSEQ multiplex PCR; TCRdb has only the in-frame clones, and not every one. The sample records about 320,000 clones, 90% being singletons. Input material: PBMCs or T cells enriched from blood (not recorded which). The origin of the receptors is a man between 60 and 75 years old who had recovered from COVID-19. Each CDR3 is given with its conserved first and last residue. The D gene is left open where the match is weak. Size is stated for part of the rows, as once, few or many counts, or as a class when the clone is expanded.

>TRBJ2-7|.|TRBV5-5|TRBD2
CASSQYSGQTYEQYF
TGTGCCAGCAGCCAATATAGCGGGCAGACCTACGAGCAGTACTTC
>TRBJ2-7|.|TRBV12-3/TRBV12-4|.
CASGRGTSYEQYF
TGTGCCAGCGGAAGAGGGACTTCCTACGAGCAGTACTTC
>TRBJ2-1|.|TRBV6-2/TRBV6-3|.
CASSYSSSGAGEQFF
TGTGCCAGCAGTTACTCGAGTAGTGGGGCCGGGGAGCAGTTCTTC
>TRBJ2-1|.|TRBV2|TRBD2
CASNLEAGGYNEQFF
TGTGCCAGCAATCTAGAAGCGGGGGGATACAATGAGCAGTTCTTC
>TRBJ2-7|once|TRBV3-1/TRBV3-2|.
CASSPGPNRVLYF
TGTGCCAGCAGCCCTGGACCCAACAGGGTACTGTACTTC
>TRBJ2-7|.|TRBV7-9|.
CASSLGGSVRSYEQYF
TGTGCCAGCAGCTTAGGGGGTAGCGTTCGCTCCTACGAGCAGTACTTC
>TRBJ2-1|.|TRBV12-5|TRBD1
CASGLGRQGNEQFF
TGTGCTAGTGGTTTAGGAAGACAGGGCAATGAGCAGTTCTTC
>TRBJ2-2|.|TRBV7-6|.
CASSLGTFTGELFF
TGTGCCAGCAGCCTAGGGACTTTCACCGGGGAGCTGTTTTTT
>TRBJ2-1|.|TRBV11-1|TRBD1
CASSRDRISYNEQFF
TGTGCCAGCAGCCGGGACAGAATCTCCTACAATGAGCAGTTCTTC
>TRBJ1-5|once|TRBV19|.
CASSIQDMQPQHF
TGTGCCAGTAGTATACAGGATATGCAGCCCCAGCATTTT
>TRBJ2-3|once|TRBV3-1/TRBV3-2|.
CASSQDGIGEDTQYF
TGTGCCAGCAGCCAAGATGGTATAGGGGAAGATACGCAGTATTTT
>TRBJ2-1|.|TRBV5-1|.
CASSLGPSYNEQFF
TGCGCCAGCAGCTTGGGTCCTTCCTACAATGAGCAGTTCTTC
>TRBJ1-5|.|TRBV27|.
CASSPTLGIDRSYQPQHF
TGTGCCAGCAGTCCTACTTTGGGGATCGACAGATCTTATCAGCCCCAGCATTTT
>TRBJ1-4|few|TRBV6-5|.
CASSEGPVGKKGVF
TGTGCCAGCAGCGAGGGCCCAGTAGGGAAAAAGGGGGTTTTT
>TRBJ1-3|.|TRBV21-1|.
CASSKGGDRGISGNTIYF
TGTGCCAGCAGCAAAGGGGGCGACAGGGGGATCTCTGGAAACACCATATATTTT
>TRBJ2-5|.|TRBV5-1|.
CASSFGAPAETQYF
TGCGCCAGCAGCTTTGGGGCCCCGGCTGAGACCCAGTACTTC
>TRBJ2-5|.|TRBV9|TRBD2
CASSLPTGGEETQYF
TGTGCCAGCAGCCTTCCCACGGGAGGGGAGGAGACCCAGTACTTC
>TRBJ2-7|.|TRBV7-6|TRBD1
CASSQMHGQVYEQYF
TGTGCCAGCAGCCAGATGCACGGACAGGTCTACGAGCAGTACTTC
>TRBJ2-3|.|TRBV7-8|.
CASSPMAGITDTQYF
TGTGCCAGCAGCCCGATGGCGGGGATCACAGATACGCAGTATTTT
>TRBJ2-3|.|TRBV5-1|.
CASSRDSGSTDTQYF
TGCGCCAGCAGCAGGGACAGCGGGAGTACAGATACGCAGTATTTT
>TRBJ2-7|.|TRBV27|.
CASSLSGQSYEQYF
TGTGCCAGCAGTTTATCCGGACAGTCCTACGAGCAGTACTTC
>TRBJ2-7|.|TRBV21-1|.
CASSNPFQREAYEQYF
TGTGCCAGCAGCAACCCTTTCCAGCGGGAGGCCTACGAGCAGTACTTC
>TRBJ2-1|few|TRBV7-6|.
CASSLLAPTSYNEQFF
TGTGCCAGCAGCTTACTGGCCCCGACTAGCTACAATGAGCAGTTCTTC
>TRBJ2-2|.|TRBV4-2|.
CASSPENWGESGELFF
TGTGCCAGCAGCCCTGAAAACTGGGGCGAGTCCGGGGAGCTGTTTTTT
>TRBJ2-3|.|TRBV6-1|TRBD2
CASSGIGGSGTDTQYF
TGTGCCAGCAGTGGAATCGGGGGGTCCGGCACAGATACGCAGTATTTT
>TRBJ2-2|.|TRBV28|.
CASSSRGELFF
TGTGCCAGCAGTTCTAGGGGGGAGCTGTTTTTT
>TRBJ1-6|once|TRBV9|.
CASSVAAVPYNSPLHF
TGTGCCAGCAGCGTAGCAGCGGTACCCTATAATTCACCCCTCCACTTT
>TRBJ2-3|.|TRBV11-1|TRBD2
CASSLASGVRTDTQYF
TGTGCCAGCAGCTTAGCTAGCGGGGTGCGTACAGATACGCAGTATTTT
>TRBJ2-7|few|TRBV15|.
CATSSGGSSYEQYF
TGTGCCACCAGCAGTGGTGGCAGCTCCTACGAGCAGTACTTC
>TRBJ2-5|.|TRBV5-1|TRBD2
CASRKRGEETQYF
TGCGCCAGCAGGAAGCGGGGTGAAGAGACCCAGTACTTC
>TRBJ1-2|.|TRBV7-2|.
CASSLDPGNYGYTF
TGTGCCAGCAGCTTAGATCCAGGGAACTATGGCTACACCTTC
>TRBJ2-3|.|TRBV28|TRBD2
CASSSTDSGRASDTQYF
TGTGCCAGCAGTTCGACCGATAGCGGGAGGGCCTCAGATACGCAGTATTTT
>TRBJ1-3|.|TRBV6-5|.
CASSYSYRAGNTIYF
TGTGCCAGCAGTTACTCGTACAGGGCTGGAAACACCATATATTTT
>TRBJ1-3|.|TRBV7-9|TRBD1
CASSLAGQTGNTIYF
TGTGCCAGCAGCTTGGCGGGACAGACTGGAAACACCATATATTTT
>TRBJ1-6|.|TRBV11-2|TRBD1
CASSLVTGASPLHF
TGTGCCAGCAGCTTAGTGACAGGGGCTTCACCCCTCCACTTT
>TRBJ2-1|.|TRBV10-3|.
CAISEIERNEQFF
TGTGCCATCAGTGAAATAGAACGGAATGAGCAGTTCTTC
>TRBJ1-6|.|TRBV2|.
CASREVTSYNSPLHF
TGTGCCAGCAGAGAGGTTACTAGCTATAATTCACCCCTCCACTTT
>TRBJ2-1|.|TRBV15|.
CATSPRPKAGGSYNEQFF
TGTGCCACCAGCCCGAGGCCAAAAGCGGGTGGCTCCTACAATGAGCAGTTCTTC
>TRBJ2-1|.|TRBV16|TRBD1
CASSPIGQAYNEQFF
TGTGCCAGCAGCCCGATTGGACAGGCCTACAATGAGCAGTTCTTC
>TRBJ1-4|.|TRBV4-1|.
CASSPGVQGPTNEKLFF
TGCGCCAGCAGCCCAGGAGTTCAGGGGCCAACTAATGAAAAACTGTTTTTT
>TRBJ2-3|.|TRBV5-1|TRBD1
CASSAGQGTDTQYF
TGCGCCAGCAGCGCAGGACAGGGGACCGATACGCAGTATTTT
>TRBJ2-7|.|TRBV7-9|.
CASSLASAGTTYEQYF
TGTGCCAGCAGCTTAGCGTCCGCGGGGACGACCTACGAGCAGTACTTC